This T cell receptor beta chain was captured in a study of blood T cell repertoires in COVID-19. Across the study: The study drew acute and convalescent COVID-19 samples from the United States, Italy and Spain. The cDNA or gDNA used as material had been derived from T cells, B-cell-depleted T cells, or PBMCs.

Authors' methods: Reference gene primer amplification in the assay estimated nucleated cell counts. Data came from immunoSEQ multiplex PCR; TCRdb stores just in-frame clones and leaves some out. V, J and clone size reflect that table, while D and trimming were determined from the DNA. The sample lists under 150,000 clones; about 81% were seen once. J was trimmed by 1 base and V by 0 bases; bases with no gene match: 10. The CDR3 sequence is 19 residues long. The germline gives CDR1 SGHRS, CDR2 YFSETQ. The table lists this clone with a few counts. Material for sequencing was peripheral blood. The chain carries TRBV5-1 and TRBJ2-4; TRBD1 aligns across 10 bases. The receptor comes from a woman aged 80 or over with acute or convalescent COVID-19. The CDR3 nucleotides are TGCGCCAGCAGCTTGGTTGGACAGGGGGGAGAAGGGGCCAAAAACATTCAGTACTTC. Translation: CASSLVGQGGEGAKNIQYF. Looking up the rest from reference TRBV5-1 and TRBJ2-4 gives the full variable domain: KAGVTQTPRYLIKTRGQQVTLSCSPISGHRSVSWYQQTPGQGLQFLFEYFSETQRNKGNFPGRFSGRQFSNSRSEMNVSTLELGDSALYLCASSLVGQGGEGAKNIQYFGAGTRLSVL.